This record covers a single TCR beta chain. This clonotype occurred many times. Its antigen is not yet known. Per-base qualities were not stored, and no clone one base away is much larger. Read against the paper, the sample's time point label means: patch test 2, 6 weeks after DPC sensitization. The intended sense of this specimen's treatment or condition label: therapeutic diphenylcyclopropenone sensitization with weekly scalp DPC. At each patch-test visit, blood was drawn before the patch test was applied. To be eligible, patients had to be aged 18 to 70, diagnosed with alopecia and judged suitable for DPC therapy, while pregnant patients were excluded. Unfractionated whole blood was collected in Tempus Blood RNA tubes, and total RNA was extracted from that blood. The data were obtained in a study of human T cells and chemical hapten exposure (dated by TCRdb to the early 2020s). For the study in its entirety: For sensitization, 2% DPC in acetone was applied to an approximately 2 cm by approximately 2 cm area of upper inner arm skin. Throughout the roughly 26-week study period, patients were also given weekly therapeutic DPC doses on the scalp. Patch tests used Finn chambers with 0.01% DPC on the upper back, scored after 6 days by International Contact Dermatitis Research Group standards. The mostly female patient cohort included alopecia areata with under or over 50% scalp involvement, alopecia totalis and alopecia universalis. The libraries were sequenced as a pool, and the TCR yield per sample differed mostly because of small variations in library volumes within the pool. Peripheral blood TCR repertoire changes were tracked in vivo in alopecia patients during primary and secondary sensitization to the hapten diphenylcyclopropenone (DPC). Blood was sampled from patients pre-sensitization (week 0) and at 2, 6 and about 24 weeks after DPC sensitization. About 27 alopecia patients gave blood for TCR sequencing at one to four time points (pre-sensitization, 2, 6 and 24 weeks).

According to the germline V gene (reference sequence), CDR1 reads MNHNY and CDR2 reads SVGAGI. A distance of 15 bases separates the germline ends of V and J, which lose 0 bases and 0 bases respectively. From the cysteine through the phenylalanine, the CDR3 covers 18 amino acids. Just the 54-base CDR3 DNA is kept, in frame starting at base 1. Library creation used RACE. Data came from a NextSeq 500. During library preparation, unique molecular identifiers were attached to individual cDNA molecules so that TCRs could be counted in a quantitative, reproducible way. Each blood RNA sample was used to sequence both TCR alpha and TCR beta chains. As for how the authors treated the data: The median number of TCRs per sample was roughly 94,000, ranging from roughly 20,000 to 690,600. V, J and CDR3 annotation of the TCR reads was carried out using the Decombinator software suite. For the PS versus PT1 abundance plots, all samples were subsampled to the same number of TCRs (28,000). TCRs were defined as expanded if absent before sensitization and observed at least eight times at the 2-week time point. TCRdb reran the public reads through fastp at Q25 and MiXCR, keeping productive beta chains. Every distinct CDR3 protein forms one entry, paired with its most common genes and DNA. Here the V and J calls rest on TCRdb's processing, not on the authors' analysis. The sample profile shows tens of thousands of distinct CDR3 sequences; around 6.7% of them were found once. The ten largest clones represent 1% to 1.5% of the sample.

On the study overall, not on this receptor specifically: The number of PT1 expanded TCRs positively correlated with patch test score, significant at thresholds 8, 16 and 32 but not 4. Because every patient had alopecia, a presumed autoimmune disease, the patients' immune response might differ from that of healthy individuals. After repeated subsampling, the strength of the expansion versus patch-test correlation and the threshold at which it became significant changed. Compared with pre-sensitization or healthy control sets, expanded TCRs formed significantly more large CDR3 similarity clusters, which is consistent with antigen-driven responses. The number of TCRs above 1 in 1000 frequency did not change with DPC sensitization; there was no evidence of global repertoire structure alterations.

Sequencing was performed on whole blood, taken in connection with sensitization to the hapten diphenylcyclopropenone (DPC). The chain uses TRBV6-6 and TRBJ1-5, with an unclear D gene assignment. This TCR was recovered from a woman younger than 45 with alopecia areata. Some clones in this sample may be carry-over from other donors' samples. Here is the DNA: TGTGCCAGCAGTTACTCTCAGAGTCCAGGCGATAGCAATCAGCCCCAGCATTTT. The encoded protein is CASSYSQSPGDSNQPQHF.